The 31 T cell receptor beta chains below were found in one sample sequenced in a study of shared clonotypes between healthy human individuals. Measured with immunoSEQ multiplex PCR; TCRdb has only the in-frame clones, and not every one. The sample includes 450,000 to 500,000 clones, roughly 80% of them seen just once. Material: PBMCs. These receptors originate from a middle-aged woman in good health. Some clones in this sample may be carry-over from other donors' samples.

The rearrangement joins TRBV7-6 to TRBJ2-1, with no clear D. CDR3 size: 12 residues. The ends were cut back, 7 bases at V and 9 bases at J, with 13 bases in the middle. The germline gives CDR1 SGHVS, CDR2 FNYEAQ. CDR3 in amino acids: CASTSDRSEQFF. CDR3 sequence (DNA): TGTGCCAGCACTAGTGATCGCAGTGAGCAGTTCTTC.

Worth noting for this clone: A far larger clone lies a single base away; this is likely a read error. Other DNA sequences in this sample translate to the same CDR3. This chain's CDR3 is CASSLGRGVNYGYTF. The CDR3 DNA reads as TGTGCTAGCAGTTTAGGTCGGGGCGTAAACTATGGCTACACCTTC. The V call is TRBV28, the J call TRBJ1-2; TRBD1 is a possible D gene (5 bases). In germline, CDR1 is MDHEN, CDR2 SYDVKM. The CDR3 length is 15 residues.

As for this clone: It differs at one base from a far larger clone, so likely a read error. This chain connects TRBV25-1 to TRBJ2-2; possibly TRBD1 for D (6 bases). The CDR3 spans 14 residues. The V end was cut by 6 bases, the J end by 4 bases, with 12 bases between. CDR1 MGHDK and CDR2 SYGVNS come from the germline V gene. The CDR3 sequence is CASRLQGSTGELFF. CDR3 sequence (DNA): TGTGCCAGCAGGCTGCAGGGGAGCACCGGGGAGCTGTTTTTT. The complete variable domain, with remaining parts taken from reference TRBV25-1 and TRBJ2-2, reads EADIYQTPRYLVIGTGKKITLECSQTMGHDKMYWYQQDPGMELHLIHYSYGVNSTEKGDLSSESTVSRIRTEHFPLTLESARPSHTSQYLCASRLQGSTGELFFGEGSRLTVL.

This chain uses TRBV9 with TRBJ1-5; D might be TRBD1 (6 bases). Germline-derived CDR1 and CDR2 are SGDLS and YYNGEE. V was shortened by 4 bases and J by 1 base, with 12 bases between the two germline ends. This CDR3 has 15 residues. The CDR3 nucleotides are TGTGCCAGCAGCCCCGACGGACAGAGCAATCAGCCCCAGCATTTT. This translates into CASSPDGQSNQPQHF.

Worth noting for this clone: It is likely a read error: a sequence one base away is far more abundant. The genes are TRBV20-1 and TRBJ1-1; no definite D call. The CDR3 consists of 11 residues. V was pared by 3 bases and J by 0 bases, with 2 bases between. Germline V CDR1 and CDR2: DFQATT, SNEGSKA (reference sequence). The CDR3 is CSASMNTEAFF. The CDR3 nucleotides are TGCAGTGCTAGTATGAACACTGAAGCTTTCTTT.

For this clone: This likely reflects a read error, since a far larger clone is one base away. The chain has TRBV4-3 and TRBJ1-2; D is possibly TRBD1 (6 bases). CDR1 is LGHNA and CDR2 is YSLEER in the germline V gene. The CDR3 has 13 residues. CDR3 sequence reads: CARSHGRGYGYTF. CDR3 in DNA: TGCGCCAGAAGCCATGGCAGGGGATATGGCTACACCTTC.

The chain combines TRBV29-1 with TRBJ1-2; D gene ambiguous. The V and J ends lost 7 bases and 4 bases respectively, with 22 bases between them. Germline-derived CDR1 and CDR2 are SQVTM and ANQGSEA. This CDR3 is 15 amino acids long. The CDR3 here is CSASGRRNSLYGYTF. In DNA form, the CDR3 reads TGCAGCGCCTCTGGACGGCGAAATTCACTCTATGGCTACACCTTC.

The gene calls are TRBV4-1 and TRBJ1-2; D uncertain. This CDR3 spans 13 amino acids. Germline-derived CDR1 and CDR2 are MGHRA and YSYEKL. Trimming stripped 0 bases from V and 8 bases from J, with 10 bases between. Written as DNA, the CDR3 is TGCGCCAGCAGCCAAGAACTAGTACGAGGCTACACCTTC. Its protein is CASSQELVRGYTF.

The rearrangement uses TRBV20-1 and TRBJ1-4, with D hard to call. Germline CDR1 reads DFQATT; CDR2 reads SNEGSKA (reference sequence). Trimming pared 7 bases from V and 8 bases from J, leaving 11 bases between. CDR3 length: 11 amino acids. CDR3 coding DNA: TGCAGTGGAATCGAACTGGAAAAACTGTTTTTT. Translated: CSGIELEKLFF.

The rearrangement links TRBV7-2 to TRBJ2-3, with 7 bases lining up with TRBD2. CDR3 length: 14 amino acids. Trimming took 5 bases from V and 4 from J; bases not matched to a gene: 6. CDR1 SGHTA and CDR2 FQGNSA come from the germline V gene. CDR3 DNA: TGTGCCAGCAGCCCGGGGGGTTTCTCAGATACGCAGTATTTT. Translation: CASSPGGFSDTQYF.

About this clone: Given a far larger clone just one base away, this is likely a sequencing read error. Other DNA sequences in this specimen translate into the identical CDR3. The chain links TRBV19 to TRBJ2-2; possible D gene TRBD2, 5 bases. Germline V lookup: CDR1 LNHDA, CDR2 SQIVND (reference sequence). The CDR3 spans 15 residues. The CDR3 sequence is CASSIDRGDIGELFF. CDR3 DNA: TGTGCCAGTAGTATAGATCGTGGGGATATCGGGGAGCTATTTTTT.

The chain is built from TRBV5-1 and TRBJ2-1; TRBD2 matches 9 bases. The length of the CDR3 is 17 residues. Losses at the gene ends were 0 bases for V and 7 bases for J; bases not matched to a gene: 11. The V gene's germline CDR1 is SGHRS and CDR2 YFSETQ. CDR3: CASSLVASGDAVNEQFF. The CDR3 bases are TGCGCCAGCAGCTTGGTTGCTAGCGGGGACGCCGTTAATGAGCAGTTCTTC.

This clone appeared once. This sequence joins TRBV5-4 and TRBJ2-1; 7 nucleotides line up with TRBD2. The CDR3 is 15 amino acids. Germline V lookup: CDR1 SGHNT, CDR2 YYREEE (reference sequence). J was trimmed by 5 bases and V by 2 bases; bases with no gene match: 7. The CDR3 nucleotides read TGTGCCAGCAGCTTTGTTCTAGCGGTTAACAATGAGCAGTTCTTC. It codes for CASSFVLAVNNEQFF. Full variable domain (outside the CDR3, taken from reference TRBV5-4 and TRBJ2-1): ETGVTQSPTHLIKTRGQQVTLRCSSQSGHNTVSWYQQALGQGPQFIFQYYREEENGRGNFPPRFSGLQFPNYSSELNVNALELDDSALYLCASSFVLAVNNEQFFGPGTRLTVL.

CDR3 protein: CASSLGGSGTAYNEQFF. DNA for the CDR3: TGCGCCAGCAGCTTGGGAGGTAGCGGGACAGCCTACAATGAGCAGTTCTTC. The chain has TRBV5-1 and TRBJ2-1; D is possibly TRBD2 (8 bases). CDR1 and CDR2 (germline): SGHRS, YFSETQ. The CDR3 length is 17 residues. V dropped 0 bases and J dropped 2 bases, with 15 bases sitting between them.

The CDR3 loop reads CARTGTSGDTQYF. Here the CDR3 DNA reads TGTGCCAGGACCGGGACCTCCGGAGATACGCAGTATTTT. The rearrangement uses TRBV2 and TRBJ2-3; D assignment may be TRBD1 or TRBD2 (5 bases each). V lost 9 bases, J lost 5 bases, and 15 bases lay in between. The CDR3 extends over 13 amino acids. Looked up from germline, CDR1 is SNHLY and CDR2 is FYNNEI.

The J gene is TRBJ2-6, the V gene TRBV19, with 8 bases lining up with TRBD1. This CDR3 is built from 16 residues. Germline V gives CDR1 LNHDA, CDR2 SQIVND (reference sequence). V lost 9 bases, J lost 2 bases, and 9 bases stayed unmatched. As DNA, the CDR3 is TGTGCCAGCACTCCGCCAGGGGGCCCTGGGGCCAACGTCCTGACTTTC. It encodes CASTPPGGPGANVLTF.

The V call is TRBV18, the J call TRBJ1-4, with D unclear. This CDR3 region has 15 residues. Between the trimmed V and J ends, which lost 0 bases and 8 bases, there was a span of 13 bases. Germline CDR1 and CDR2: KGHSH and LQKENI. The DNA of the CDR3 is TGTGCCAGCTCACCACCGGTGGCCAAACGGGAAAAACTGTTTTTT. Encoded protein: CASSPPVAKREKLFF.

A word on this clone: A read error likely explains this, since a far larger clone differs by one base. In the same sample, other DNA sequences code for this CDR3. The J gene is TRBJ2-2, the V gene TRBV28; D perhaps matches TRBD2 (5 bases). Germline values: CDR1 MDHEN, CDR2 SYDVKM. The CDR3 is 13 residues long. CDR3 DNA sequence: TGTGCCAGCAGCGAGGGAAACACCGGGGAGCTGTTCTTT. Protein product: CASSEGNTGELFF.

The chain carries TRBV6-6 and TRBJ2-2; TRBD2 aligns across 10 bases. The CDR3 is made up of 16 amino acids. V shed 4 bases and J 5 bases; nucleotides not matched to a gene: 7. The germline V gene encodes CDR1 MNHNY and CDR2 SVGAGI (reference sequence). CDR3 coding DNA: TGTGCCAGCAGTTCCCTAGCGGGAGTGTTGACCGGGGAGCTGTTTTTT. This sequence encodes CASSSLAGVLTGELFF.

Turning to this clone: A read error is the likely source, as a far larger clone sits one nucleotide away. The chain has TRBV13 and TRBJ2-1, with 15 bases that match TRBD2. The CDR3 contains 16 residues. V lost 5 bases and J lost 9; bases outside the gene matches: 8. Germline loops: CDR1 PRHDT, CDR2 FYEKMQ (reference sequence). Written as DNA, the CDR3 is TGTGCCAGCAGCCCAGGACTAGCGGGAGGGTTCGGTGAGCAGTTCTTC. Encoded protein: CASSPGLAGGFGEQFF.

On this clone itself: This likely came from a read error, as a far larger clone is one base away. At the DNA level, this CDR3 is encoded by other sequences in the same sample as well. The CDR3 reads CASSGDRFNEKLFF. The CDR3 region has the DNA TGTGCCAGCAGCGGAGACCGGTTCAATGAAAAACTATTTTTT. This chain connects TRBV5-8 to TRBJ1-4, with D unclear. The CDR3 is 14 residues long. Germline CDR1 is SGHTS and CDR2 is YDEGEE.

This sequence joins TRBV11-2 and TRBJ2-5; weak D call: TRBD2 (5 bases). V dropped 0 bases and J dropped 7 bases, with 15 bases sitting between them. Per germline, CDR1 SGHAT and CDR2 FQNNGV. This CDR3 contains 15 residues. For the CDR3, the DNA is TGTGCCAGCAGCTTAGATCACGGGGAGTGGGGGACCCAGTACTTC. Protein: CASSLDHGEWGTQYF. Full variable domain (remainder filled in from reference TRBV11-2 and TRBJ2-5): EAGVAQSPRYKIIEKRQSVAFWCNPISGHATLYWYQQILGQGPKLLIQFQNNGVVDDSQLPKDRFSAERLKGVDSTLKIQPAKLEDSAVYLCASSLDHGEWGTQYFGPGTRLLVL.

The chain couples TRBV21-1 to TRBJ2-7; the D call TRBD1 from the table was never checked on the DNA. TRBV21-1 constitutes a pseudogene. The CDR3 consists of 15 residues. CDR3 protein: CASSIPGTETYEQYF. DNA for the CDR3: TGTGCCAGCAGTATCCCCGGGACAGAAACCTACGAGCAGTACTTC.

The J gene is TRBJ2-7, the V gene TRBV29-1; 8 nucleotides line up with TRBD1. This CDR3 has 16 amino acids. After removal of 4 bases from V and 2 bases from J, the junction contained 13 bases not matched to a gene. Germline V gene sequence: CDR1 SQVTM, CDR2 ANQGSEA. This CDR3 is CSVAPGGRGYTYEQYF. The CDR3 DNA reads as TGCAGCGTTGCCCCAGGGGGCAGGGGCTACACCTACGAGCAGTACTTC.

The V and J genes are TRBV11-2 and TRBJ2-1; 7 bases line up with TRBD2. CDR3 length: 14 amino acids. V was pared by 5 bases and J by 10 bases, with 11 bases of the junction left unmatched. Germline V gene sequence: CDR1 SGHAT, CDR2 FQNNGV. For the CDR3, the DNA is TGTGCCAGCAGCCCCCCTGGACCGCGGGGGGAGCAGTTCTTC. Its protein product is CASSPPGPRGEQFF.

CDR3 in amino acids: CASIQTGRTEAFF. CDR3 DNA: TGTGCCAGCATCCAGACAGGGCGTACTGAAGCTTTCTTT. This rearrangement joins TRBV11-2 to TRBJ1-1, with 7 bases aligning to TRBD1. J gave up 5 bases and V 7 bases, and 7 bases lay outside the gene matches. The germline gives CDR1 SGHAT, CDR2 FQNNGV. CDR3 size: 13 residues. The entire variable domain, with the rest obtained from reference TRBV11-2 and TRBJ1-1, is as follows: EAGVAQSPRYKIIEKRQSVAFWCNPISGHATLYWYQQILGQGPKLLIQFQNNGVVDDSQLPKDRFSAERLKGVDSTLKIQPAKLEDSAVYLCASIQTGRTEAFFGQGTRLTVV.

A few counts support this clone. The chain joins TRBV5-1 to TRBJ2-1, with TRBD2 matching 7 bases. From germline, CDR1 is SGHRS and CDR2 YFSETQ. This CDR3 is 14 amino acids long. J gave up 3 bases and V 0 bases, and 0 bases lay outside the gene matches. The CDR3 region is CASSLGDYYNEQFF. CDR3 sequence (DNA): TGCGCCAGCAGCTTGGGGGACTACTACAATGAGCAGTTCTTC.

The chain recombines TRBV7-2 with TRBJ2-7, with D perhaps given as TRBD1 or TRBD2 (7 bases each). The CDR3 runs 18 residues. Germline V CDR1 and CDR2: SGHTA, FQGNSA. Trimming removed 1 base from V and 0 bases from J, with 19 bases in between. The CDR3 protein is CASSLGAGRGPPSYEQYF. The CDR3 region has the DNA TGTGCCAGCAGCTTAGGGGCGGGGAGGGGGCCCCCCTCCTACGAGCAGTACTTC.

This sequence joins TRBV23-1 and TRBJ1-5, with TRBD1 matching 7 bases. TRBV23-1 is an ORF, and what it does is uncertain. Trimming at V came to 7 bases and at J to 6 bases, leaving 12 bases not matched to a gene. The CDR3 runs 15 residues. CDR3 region: CASTKTGKGSQPQHF. The CDR3, as DNA: TGCGCCAGCACCAAGACAGGGAAGGGGAGTCAGCCCCAGCATTTT.

This clone was seen a single time. A single base is all that separates this from a far larger clone, so a read error is likely. The same CDR3 arises from other DNA sequences in this sample as well. CDR3: CASSLMATNEKLFF. The DNA for the CDR3 is TGCGCCAGTAGTCTGATGGCAACTAATGAAAAACTGTTTTTT. The chain joins TRBV19 to TRBJ1-4; D is ambiguous. This CDR3 has 14 residues. Per germline, CDR1 LNHDA and CDR2 SQIVND (reference sequence).

The genes are TRBV10-3 and TRBJ1-1, with D perhaps matching TRBD1 (6 bases). Between the trimmed V and J ends, which lost 0 bases and 0 bases, there was a span of 8 bases. The germline V gene has CDR1 ENHRY and CDR2 SYGVKD. This CDR3 comprises 15 residues. The CDR3 reads CAISESGHLNTEAFF. DNA of the CDR3: TGTGCCATCAGTGAGTCGGGACACCTGAACACTGAAGCTTTCTTT.